These T cell receptor beta chains were read from a single sample in a study of CD8+ T cells in alopecia areata. Data came from immunoSEQ multiplex PCR; TCRdb stores just in-frame clones and leaves some out. The profile shows about 140,000 clones, about 47% of them singletons. Source: CD4+ T cells sorted from blood, taken at week 0. The receptors come from a human donor with alopecia areata. Each CDR3 is given without its conserved first and last residue. Each record gives: V gene, J gene, CDR3 protein.

v_call: TRBV6-1
j_call: TRBJ2-7
cdr3_aa: ASAGSSYEQY

v_call: TRBV30
j_call: TRBJ2-3
cdr3_aa: AWSGSDTQY

v_call: TRBV6-5
j_call: TRBJ1-4
cdr3_aa: ASGSWDSEKLF

v_call: TRBV25-1
j_call: TRBJ2-1
cdr3_aa: ASSDITGQF

v_call: TRBV29-1
j_call: TRBJ2-1
cdr3_aa: SVERVHRTGFYNEQF

v_call: TRBV5-6
j_call: TRBJ2-3
cdr3_aa: ASSLDGGPDTDTQY

v_call: TRBV29-1
j_call: TRBJ2-1
cdr3_aa: SAGGIGLRNEQF

v_call: TRBV30
j_call: TRBJ2-5
cdr3_aa: AWGSGKETQY

v_call: TRBV11-2
j_call: TRBJ2-5
cdr3_aa: ASTGLWDRETQY

v_call: TRBV5-1
j_call: TRBJ2-1
cdr3_aa: ASSLAQAGNEQF

v_call: TRBV10-3
j_call: TRBJ2-3
cdr3_aa: AIRGGDSPEGTQY

v_call: TRBV25-1
j_call: TRBJ2-1
cdr3_aa: ASSGAGGINEQF

v_call: TRBV9
j_call: TRBJ2-1
cdr3_aa: ASSPFPTNEQF

v_call: TRBV30
j_call: TRBJ2-7
cdr3_aa: AWRAGPLYEQY

v_call: TRBV4-1
j_call: TRBJ2-5
cdr3_aa: ASSQEGLAGAQETQY

v_call: TRBV2
j_call: TRBJ2-7
cdr3_aa: ASSEVRVSGEGRYEQY

v_call: TRBV29-1
j_call: TRBJ1-1
cdr3_aa: SVDRGNTEAF

v_call: TRBV18
j_call: TRBJ2-3
cdr3_aa: ASSPGRLGDTQY

v_call: TRBV30
j_call: TRBJ2-3
cdr3_aa: AWSRSSEADTQY

v_call: TRBV30
j_call: TRBJ1-1
cdr3_aa: AWSQSNTEAF

v_call: TRBV15
j_call: TRBJ2-3
cdr3_aa: ATSRDPRTDTQY

v_call: TRBV29-1
j_call: TRBJ2-3
cdr3_aa: SAGTAGDTQY